This T cell receptor (beta chain) was sequenced for a study of blood T cells in healthy people across ages. PCR was performed a second time for 7 to 11 cycles using a sample-barcoded 5' primer and a J-beta primer mix. TCRdb passed the 5' RACE reads through MiXCR, listing each CDR3 protein once. The sample contains 1.5 million to 2 million distinct CDR3 sequences, 28% of which appear only once. The CDR3 runs 15 residues. The germline gives CDR1 ENHRY, CDR2 SYGVKD. V was pared by 5 bases and J by 4 bases, with 14 bases between. Sample: blood. This TCR came from a woman aged 30 to 39 in good health. V usage is TRBV10-3 and J usage is TRBJ2-2; tentatively, D is TRBD2 (6 bases). The CDR3 sequence: CAISWTTKSTGELFF. DNA for the CDR3: TGTGCCATCAGTTGGACTACTAAAAGCACCGGGGAGCTGTTTTTT.